This entry is about one T cell receptor (beta chain). Each CDR3 protein gets one entry after TCRdb re-called the RT-PCR reads with MiXCR. Of fewer than 750,000 distinct CDR3 sequences in the sample, around 15% are singletons; the top ten hold around 10%. The sample is drawn from a study of response to subunit inactivated influenza vaccine. The CDR3 consists of 16 residues. V lost 4 bases, J lost 3 bases, and 16 bases lay in between. Germline values: CDR1 MNHEY, CDR2 SVGEGT. The sequence was obtained from a man aged 50 to 60 who received an inactivated influenza vaccine. The chain couples TRBV6-2 or TRBV6-3 to TRBJ1-5; D is perhaps TRBD1 (6 bases). The material sequenced was PBMCs from blood, taken roughly 12 days after vaccination. The CDR3 coding sequence is TGTGCCAGCAGTTGGGGAGGGGGAGGGACCAATCAGCCCCAGCATTTT. It translates to CASSWGGGGTNQPQHF.